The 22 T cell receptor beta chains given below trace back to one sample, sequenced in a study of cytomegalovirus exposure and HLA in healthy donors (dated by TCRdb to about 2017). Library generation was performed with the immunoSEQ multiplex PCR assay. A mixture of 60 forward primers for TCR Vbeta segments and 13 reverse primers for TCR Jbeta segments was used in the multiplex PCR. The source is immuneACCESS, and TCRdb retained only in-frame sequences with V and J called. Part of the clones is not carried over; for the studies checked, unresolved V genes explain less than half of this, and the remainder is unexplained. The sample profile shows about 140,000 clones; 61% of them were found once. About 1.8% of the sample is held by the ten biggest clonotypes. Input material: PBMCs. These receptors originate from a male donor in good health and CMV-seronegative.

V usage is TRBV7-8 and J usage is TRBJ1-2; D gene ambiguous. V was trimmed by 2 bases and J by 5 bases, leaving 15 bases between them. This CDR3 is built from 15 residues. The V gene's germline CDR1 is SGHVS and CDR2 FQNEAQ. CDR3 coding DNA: TGTGCCAGCAGCTTATTGAGGGAGGGTGGGTATGGCTACACCTTC. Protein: CASSLLREGGYGYTF.

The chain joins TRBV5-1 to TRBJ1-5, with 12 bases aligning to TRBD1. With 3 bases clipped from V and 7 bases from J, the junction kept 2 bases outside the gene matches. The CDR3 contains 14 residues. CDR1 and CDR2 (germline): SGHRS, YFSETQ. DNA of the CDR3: TGCGCCAGCAGCTGGGGGACAGGGGGCCAGCCCCAGCATTTT. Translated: CASSWGTGGQPQHF.

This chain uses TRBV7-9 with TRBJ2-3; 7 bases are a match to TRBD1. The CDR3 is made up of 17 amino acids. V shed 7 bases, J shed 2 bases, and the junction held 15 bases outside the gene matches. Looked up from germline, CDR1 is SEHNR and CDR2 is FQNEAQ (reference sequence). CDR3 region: CASTAAGDSLTTDTQYF. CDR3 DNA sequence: TGTGCCAGCACCGCGGCCGGGGACAGCTTGACCACAGATACGCAGTATTTT.

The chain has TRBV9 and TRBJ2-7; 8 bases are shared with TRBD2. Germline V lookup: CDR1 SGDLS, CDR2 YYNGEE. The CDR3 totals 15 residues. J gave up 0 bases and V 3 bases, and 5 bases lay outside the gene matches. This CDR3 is CASSDSGDFSYEQYF. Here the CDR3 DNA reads TGTGCCAGCAGCGATAGCGGGGATTTCTCCTACGAGCAGTACTTC.

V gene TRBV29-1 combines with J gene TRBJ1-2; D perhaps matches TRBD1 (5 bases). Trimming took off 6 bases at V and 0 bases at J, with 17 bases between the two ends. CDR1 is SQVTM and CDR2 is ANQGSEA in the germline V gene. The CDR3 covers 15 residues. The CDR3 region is CSVRTGGGTNYGYTF. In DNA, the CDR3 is TGCAGCGTCCGAACCGGCGGGGGGACTAACTATGGCTACACCTTC.

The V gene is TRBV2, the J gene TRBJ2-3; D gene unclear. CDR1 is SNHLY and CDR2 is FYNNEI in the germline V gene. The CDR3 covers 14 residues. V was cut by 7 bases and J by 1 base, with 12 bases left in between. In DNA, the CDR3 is TGTGCCAGCATATCCCACCCGGGCACAGATACGCAGTATTTT. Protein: CASISHPGTDTQYF.

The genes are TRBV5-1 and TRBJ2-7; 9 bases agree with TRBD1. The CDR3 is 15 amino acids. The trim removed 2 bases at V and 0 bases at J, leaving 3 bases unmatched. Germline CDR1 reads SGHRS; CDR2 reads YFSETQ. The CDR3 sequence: CASSFRDRASYEQYF. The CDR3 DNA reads TGCGCCAGCAGCTTCCGGGACAGGGCCTCCTACGAGCAGTACTTC.

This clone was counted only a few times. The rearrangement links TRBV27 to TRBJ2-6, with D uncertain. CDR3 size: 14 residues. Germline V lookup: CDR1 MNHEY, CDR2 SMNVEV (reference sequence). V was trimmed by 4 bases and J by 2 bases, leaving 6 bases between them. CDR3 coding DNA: TGTGCCAGCAGTTCCCTCCCTGGGGCCAACGTCCTGACTTTC. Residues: CASSSLPGANVLTF.

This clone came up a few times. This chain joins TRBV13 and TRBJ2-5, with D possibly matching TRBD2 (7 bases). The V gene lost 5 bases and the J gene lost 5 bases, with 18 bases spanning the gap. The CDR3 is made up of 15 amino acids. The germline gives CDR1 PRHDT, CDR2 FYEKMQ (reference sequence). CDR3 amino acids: CASSPLGGAGETQYF. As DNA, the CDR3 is TGTGCCAGCAGCCCCCTGGGGGGGGCTGGGGAGACCCAGTACTTC.

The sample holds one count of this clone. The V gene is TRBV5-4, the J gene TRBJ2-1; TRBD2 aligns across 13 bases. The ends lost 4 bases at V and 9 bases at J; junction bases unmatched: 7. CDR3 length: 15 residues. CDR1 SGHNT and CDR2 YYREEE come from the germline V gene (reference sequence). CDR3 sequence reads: CASSKTSGGAGEQFF. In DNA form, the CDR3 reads TGTGCCAGCAGCAAAACTAGCGGGGGGGCCGGTGAGCAGTTCTTC.

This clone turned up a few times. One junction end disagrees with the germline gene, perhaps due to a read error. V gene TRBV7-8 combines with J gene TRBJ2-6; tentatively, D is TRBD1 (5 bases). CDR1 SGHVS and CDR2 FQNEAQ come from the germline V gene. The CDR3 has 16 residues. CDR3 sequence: CASSSTPVSGADVLTF. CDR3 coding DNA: TGTGCCAGCAGCTCCACTCCTGTCTCTGGGGCCGACGTCCTGACTTTC.

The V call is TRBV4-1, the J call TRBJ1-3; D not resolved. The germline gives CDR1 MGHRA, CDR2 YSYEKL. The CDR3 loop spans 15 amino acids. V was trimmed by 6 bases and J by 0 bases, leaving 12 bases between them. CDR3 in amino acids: CASSIAASSGNTIYF. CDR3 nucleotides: TGCGCCAGCAGTATAGCGGCGAGCTCTGGAAACACCATATATTTT.

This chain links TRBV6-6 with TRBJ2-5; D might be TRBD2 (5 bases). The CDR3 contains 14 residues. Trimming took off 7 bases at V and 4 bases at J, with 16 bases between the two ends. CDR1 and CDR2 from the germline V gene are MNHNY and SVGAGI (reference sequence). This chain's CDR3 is CASTRAVPRETQYF. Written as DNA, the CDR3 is TGTGCCAGCACCAGAGCGGTCCCCCGAGAGACCCAGTACTTC.

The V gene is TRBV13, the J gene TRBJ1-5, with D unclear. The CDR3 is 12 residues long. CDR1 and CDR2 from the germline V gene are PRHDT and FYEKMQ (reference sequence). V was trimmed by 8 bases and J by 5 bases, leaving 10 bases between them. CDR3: CASGLYDQPQHF. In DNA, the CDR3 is TGTGCCAGCGGCCTTTACGATCAGCCCCAGCATTTT.

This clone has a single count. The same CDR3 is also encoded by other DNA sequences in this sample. The CDR3 loop reads CASSYLGLSYEQYF. DNA of the CDR3: TGTGCCAGCAGTTACCTGGGACTCTCCTACGAGCAGTACTTC. This chain joins TRBV6-5 and TRBJ2-7; weak D call: TRBD2 (6 bases). V shed 2 bases and J shed 0 bases, with 8 bases lying between them. The CDR3 is 14 amino acids. Germline loops: CDR1 MNHEY, CDR2 SVGAGI.

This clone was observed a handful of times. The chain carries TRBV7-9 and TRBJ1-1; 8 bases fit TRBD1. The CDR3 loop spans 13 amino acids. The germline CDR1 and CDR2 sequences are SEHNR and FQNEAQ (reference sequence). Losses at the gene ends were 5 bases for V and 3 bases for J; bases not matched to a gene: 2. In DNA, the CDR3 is TGTGCCAGCAGCACACAGGGGGACACTGAAGCTTTCTTT. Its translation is CASSTQGDTEAFF.

Here the CDR3 DNA reads TGTGCCAGTAGTATCACCCGGGTGAATTCACCCCTCCACTTT. As protein: CASSITRVNSPLHF. This chain joins TRBV19 and TRBJ1-6, with D hard to call. Germline lookup yields CDR1 LNHDA and CDR2 SQIVND (reference sequence). V was clipped by 3 bases and J by 7 bases, with 10 bases between them. The length of the CDR3 is 14 residues.

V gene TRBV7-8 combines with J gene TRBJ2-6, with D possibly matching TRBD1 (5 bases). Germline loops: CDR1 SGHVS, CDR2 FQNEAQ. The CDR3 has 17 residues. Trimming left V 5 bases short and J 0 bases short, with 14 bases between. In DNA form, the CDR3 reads TGTGCCAGCAGCCGACAGATTATTCACTCTGGGGCCAACGTCCTGACTTTC. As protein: CASSRQIIHSGANVLTF.

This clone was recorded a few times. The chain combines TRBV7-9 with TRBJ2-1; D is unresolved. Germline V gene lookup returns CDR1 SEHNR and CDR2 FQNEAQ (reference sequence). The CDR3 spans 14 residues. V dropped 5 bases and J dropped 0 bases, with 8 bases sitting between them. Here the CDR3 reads CASSVVLSYNEQFF. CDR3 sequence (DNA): TGTGCCAGCAGCGTCGTTCTCTCCTACAATGAGCAGTTCTTC.

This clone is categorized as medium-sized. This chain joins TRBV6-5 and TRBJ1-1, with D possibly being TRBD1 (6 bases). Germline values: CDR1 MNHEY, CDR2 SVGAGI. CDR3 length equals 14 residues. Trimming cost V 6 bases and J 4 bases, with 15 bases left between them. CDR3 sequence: CASRLTGKGTEAFF. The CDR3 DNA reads TGTGCCAGCAGACTCACAGGGAAGGGCACTGAAGCTTTCTTT.

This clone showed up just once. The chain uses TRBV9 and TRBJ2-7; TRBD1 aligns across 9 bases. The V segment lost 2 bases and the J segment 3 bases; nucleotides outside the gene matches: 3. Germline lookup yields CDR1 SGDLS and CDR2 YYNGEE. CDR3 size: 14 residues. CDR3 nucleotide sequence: TGTGCCAGCAGCGTGGGACAGGGACACTACGAGCAGTACTTC. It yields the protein CASSVGQGHYEQYF.

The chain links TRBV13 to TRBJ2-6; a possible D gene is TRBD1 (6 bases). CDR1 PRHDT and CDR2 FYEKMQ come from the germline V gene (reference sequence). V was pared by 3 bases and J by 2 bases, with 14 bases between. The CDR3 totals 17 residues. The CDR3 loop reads CASSLGRGETGANVLTF. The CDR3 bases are TGTGCCAGCAGCTTGGGCAGGGGAGAGACTGGGGCCAACGTCCTGACTTTC.